Listed below are T cell receptor beta chains from one sample, sequenced in a study of shared clonotypes between healthy human individuals. The protocol was immunoSEQ multiplex PCR, while the TCRdb copy is restricted to in-frame clones and leaves out a portion. Of some 700,000 clones listed, about nine tenths were seen once; the top ten hold about a third. The material sequenced was memory CD8+ T cells from PBMCs. The source is a man between 18 and 35 years old in good health. Some clones in this sample may be carry-over from other donors' samples. The CDR3 runs from the conserved cysteine through the conserved F or W. The D gene is left open where the match is weak. The listing skips clone size in some rows; elsewhere it reads once, few, many or a size class.

TRBV9,TRBJ1-2,TRBD1,-,TGTGCCAGCAGCGGGGACAGGGTAAATGGCTACACCTTC,CASSGDRVNGYTF
TRBV6-1,TRBJ2-5,-,-,TGTGCCAGCAGTTCAACCGGGCTCTGGGGGGAGACCCAGTACTTC,CASSSTGLWGETQYF
TRBV7-6,TRBJ2-7,-,-,TGTGCCAGCACTGACTCGGCTTCTTACGAGCAGTACTTC,CASTDSASYEQYF
TRBV29-1,TRBJ1-1,TRBD1,-,TGCAGCGTTGAAGGGGACAGGACCTACATGAACACTGAAGCTTTCTTT,CSVEGDRTYMNTEAFF
TRBV19,TRBJ2-7,TRBD2,-,TGTGCCAGCAGGAGTAGCGGGCCGTCCTACGAGCAGTACTTC,CASRSSGPSYEQYF
TRBV9,TRBJ2-7,TRBD1,-,TGTGCCAGCAGCATCTCAGGGGGCGAGAGGTCCTACGAGCAGTACTTC,CASSISGGERSYEQYF
TRBV6-5,TRBJ1-1,-,-,TGTGCCAGCAGTTATGGGGAGATGTGGACTGAAGCTTTCTTT,CASSYGEMWTEAFF
TRBV7-9,TRBJ1-1,-,-,TGTGCCAGCAGCCCGGACCCAAACACTGAAGCTTTCTTT,CASSPDPNTEAFF
TRBV18,TRBJ2-1,TRBD1,-,TGTGCCAGCTCATCCGGGACAGGGGGCAGGGATGAGCAGTTCTTC,CASSSGTGGRDEQFF
TRBV11-2,TRBJ1-2,-,-,TGTGCCAGCAGCTTGGCCGTACAGGCCGCCTATGGCTACACCTTC,CASSLAVQAAYGYTF
TRBV25-1,TRBJ2-7,-,-,TGTGCCAGCAGTGTGTCCTACGAGCAGTACTTC,CASSVSYEQYF
TRBV18,TRBJ2-7,TRBD1,-,TGTGCCAGCTCACCCCCCGGGACAGGGGTGGACGAGCAGTACTTC,CASSPPGTGVDEQYF
TRBV30,TRBJ2-1,-,-,TGTGCCTGGAGTGTAATCCAATACAATGAGCAGTTCTTC,CAWSVIQYNEQFF
TRBV4-1,TRBJ2-5,-,-,TGCGCCAGCAGCCAACACTTTACCTACCTTAGACACCCTGGGACCCAGTACTTC,CASSQHFTYLRHPGTQYF
TRBV6-5,TRBJ2-5,-,-,TGTGCCAGCGGGGGTTGGGGTCCGACGGAGGAGACCCAGTACTTC,CASGGWGPTEETQYF
TRBV7-9,TRBJ2-7,-,-,TGTGCCAGCAGCTCCTCTCTAGCTGCGTCCTACGAGCAGTACTTC,CASSSSLAASYEQYF
TRBV6-5,TRBJ2-1,TRBD2,-,TGTGCCAGCGGCTTAGCGGGAGGGCCCTACAATGAGCAGTTCTTC,CASGLAGGPYNEQFF
TRBV6-1,TRBJ2-2,TRBD1,-,TGTGCCAGCAGTGTCAGCAGGGGGTGGACCGGGGAGCTGTTTTTT,CASSVSRGWTGELFF
TRBV11-3,TRBJ1-2,-,-,TGTGCCAGCAGCTTAGAGGGGGGTGGCTACACCTTC,CASSLEGGGYTF
TRBV19,TRBJ2-1,TRBD2,-,TGTGCCAGCAAAGCGGGGGGTAACTACAATGAGCAGTTCTTC,CASKAGGNYNEQFF
TRBV19,TRBJ2-1,TRBD2,-,TGTGCCAGTAGTATGGGGACTAGCGGGAGAGCTGTTCTGTCGGGCTACAATGAGCAGTTCTTC,CASSMGTSGRAVLSGYNEQFF
TRBV4-1,TRBJ1-1,-,-,TGCGCCAGCAGCCAACGACCCGACTTCATGAACACTGAAGCTTTCTTT,CASSQRPDFMNTEAFF
TRBV7-8,TRBJ1-5,-,-,TGTGCCAGCAGTTATACGGACGGGAGCAATCAGCCCCAGCATTTT,CASSYTDGSNQPQHF
TRBV11-3,TRBJ2-1,TRBD2,-,TGTGCCAGCAGCTCGGGGGGGGACGTCTACAATGAGCAGTTCTTC,CASSSGGDVYNEQFF
TRBV7-3,TRBJ2-7,TRBD1,-,TGTGCCAGCAGCTTAACGCGACAGGGCCGCTACGAGCAGTACTTC,CASSLTRQGRYEQYF
TRBV28,TRBJ2-1,-,-,TGTGCCAGCAGTTTACCCTCTGGGGGAGGGACACATGAGCAGTTCTTC,CASSLPSGGGTHEQFF
TRBV7-9,TRBJ1-2,-,-,TGTGCCAGCACCCTCCTGATCGGGGTAAACTATGGCTACACCTTC,CASTLLIGVNYGYTF
TRBV4-1,TRBJ2-1,TRBD2,-,TGCGCCAGCAGCCAAGTGGGGCCTAGCGGGATTGTTGAGCAGTTCTTC,CASSQVGPSGIVEQFF
TRBV4-3,TRBJ1-4,-,-,TGCGCCAGCAGCCAAGGGAGGGCTCCTAATGAAAAACTGTTTTTT,CASSQGRAPNEKLFF
TRBV19,TRBJ1-1,-,-,TGTGCCAGTAGTATTATCGAGAACACTGAAGCTTTCTTT,CASSIIENTEAFF
TRBV10-3,TRBJ2-3,TRBD2,-,TGTGCCATCAGTGAGTCGTTTAGGCTAGCGGGAGGACCAGATACGCAGTATTTT,CAISESFRLAGGPDTQYF
TRBV27,TRBJ1-4,-,once,TGTGCCAGCAGCCCACTGAATATGAATGAAAAACTGTTTTTT,CASSPLNMNEKLFF
TRBV28,TRBJ2-1,-,-,TGTGCCAGCAGACTCAGGAGTTCCTATTGGAATGAGCAGTTCTTC,CASRLRSSYWNEQFF
TRBV25-1,TRBJ1-4,TRBD1,-,TGTGCCAGCAAGACAGGGGGGCATGAAAAACTGTTTTTT,CASKTGGHEKLFF
TRBV4-3,TRBJ2-7,-,-,TGCGCCAGCAGCCAAGATCGCCTCGGGGAGGGGGCCGGATACTACGAGCAGTACTTC,CASSQDRLGEGAGYYEQYF
TRBV4-3,TRBJ2-7,-,-,TGCGCCAGCAGCCAAGAACTTCCTAGCGACGAGCAGTACTTC,CASSQELPSDEQYF
TRBV9,TRBJ2-3,TRBD2,once,TGTGCCAGCAGCGTAAAAACTAGCGGAGATACGCAGTATTTT,CASSVKTSGDTQYF
TRBV9,TRBJ2-3,-,-,TGTGCCAGCAGCGTAGGGACAGTCAGCACAGATACGCAGTATTTT,CASSVGTVSTDTQYF
TRBV7-9,TRBJ2-5,-,-,TGTGCCAGCAGCTTAGCGGGGGACGGGGAGACCCAGTACTTC,CASSLAGDGETQYF
TRBV27,TRBJ2-7,TRBD2,-,TGTGCCAGCAGTACCCTTGGGAGCGGGGTTTCCTACGAGCAGTACTTC,CASSTLGSGVSYEQYF
TRBV7-9,TRBJ2-1,-,-,TGTGCCAGCAGCTTAACTGAGCGGTTTTACAATGAGCAGTTCTTC,CASSLTERFYNEQFF
TRBV25-1,TRBJ2-7,TRBD1,-,TGTGCCAGCAGTATCTCGACAGGGGGCTCCTACGAGCAGTACTTC,CASSISTGGSYEQYF
TRBV5-1,TRBJ2-3,TRBD2,-,TGCGCCAGCAGCATACTAGCGCCGAGCACAGATACGCAGTATTTT,CASSILAPSTDTQYF
TRBV28,TRBJ1-1,TRBD1,-,TGTGCCAGCAGTCCGACAGGGGTGAAGACTGAAGCTTTCTTT,CASSPTGVKTEAFF
TRBV4-1,TRBJ2-1,-,-,TGCGCCAGCAGCCAAGACTTTGGGACAACCCCATCCTACAATGAGCAGTTCTTC,CASSQDFGTTPSYNEQFF
TRBV6-1,TRBJ2-7,TRBD1,-,TGTGCCAGCAGTGAATCTGGGACAGGGACTTATCGAGCCTACGAGCAGTACTTC,CASSESGTGTYRAYEQYF
TRBV9,TRBJ2-2,-,-,TGTGCCAGCAGCGTAGCAAGAGAGGTCGGGACCGGGGAGCTGTTTTTT,CASSVAREVGTGELFF
TRBV28,TRBJ2-1,TRBD1,-,TGTGCCAGCAGACGGATACAGGGGTCCTACAATGAGCAGTTCTTC,CASRRIQGSYNEQFF
TRBV19,TRBJ1-2,TRBD1,-,TGTGCCAGTAGGTGGACAGGGGGCCCTTTCGACGGCTACACCTTC,CASRWTGGPFDGYTF
TRBV5-6,TRBJ2-7,-,-,TGTGCCAGCAGCTTTCGGGCAGCCTACGAGCAGTACTTC,CASSFRAAYEQYF
TRBV7-9,TRBJ2-3,-,-,TGTGCCAGCAGCCCCGGGACCCTAGGGTCAGATACGCAGTATTTT,CASSPGTLGSDTQYF
TRBV27,TRBJ2-2,-,once,TGTGCCAGCAGTTCGACCCCAGGGGAGCTGTTTTTT,CASSSTPGELFF
TRBV28,TRBJ1-3,-,-,TGTGCCAGCAGTTTATTTAGACGAGCTGGAAACACCATATATTTT,CASSLFRRAGNTIYF